This is a list of T cell receptor beta chains from one sample in a study of cytomegalovirus exposure and HLA in healthy donors. Clones were read by immunoSEQ multiplex PCR, and TCRdb kept only the in-frame ones, dropping some. The table shows some 150,000 clones, with more than 75% occurring only once. Specimen: PBMCs. All receptors derive from a woman aged 25 to 45 in good health and CMV-seronegative. The CDR3 runs from the conserved cysteine through the conserved F or W. The D gene is left open where the match is weak. Some rows mark clone size as missing; the rest say once, few, many or name a class of expanded clone.

13	TRBV6-1	TRBD1	TRBJ2-7	-	CASKTGVHYEQYF	TGTGCCAGCAAGACAGGGGTACACTACGAGCAGTACTTC
15	TRBV5-8	TRBD2	TRBJ2-3	-	CASSSGLASTDTQYF	TGTGCCAGCAGCTCCGGACTAGCCAGCACAGATACGCAGTATTTT
15	TRBV7-8	-	TRBJ1-2	-	CASSRRFETEDGYTF	TGTGCCAGCAGCCGCCGGTTCGAGACAGAAGATGGCTACACCTTC
17	TRBV4-3	TRBD2	TRBJ2-7	-	CASSQHAAAGVAYEQYF	TGCGCCAGCAGCCAGCATGCCGCCGCGGGGGTCGCCTACGAGCAGTACTTC
18	TRBV7-9	-	TRBJ2-1	-	CASSDPGLLRGSYNEQFF	TGTGCCAGCAGCGACCCGGGACTTCTAAGAGGCTCCTACAATGAGCAGTTCTTC
17	TRBV2	TRBD1	TRBJ1-2	few	CASSELGQGLPNYGYTF	TGTGCCAGCAGTGAATTGGGACAGGGACTTCCTAACTATGGCTACACCTTC
14	TRBV29-1	-	TRBJ2-2	-	CSVLPFAGTGELFF	TGCAGCGTCTTGCCCTTCGCGGGCACCGGGGAGCTGTTTTTT
21	TRBV2	TRBD1	TRBJ1-4	-	CASRLNRGRAWSWRTNEKLFF	TGTGCCAGCAGGCTCAACAGGGGTCGGGCGTGGTCGTGGAGAACTAATGAAAAACTGTTTTTT
14	TRBV4-1	TRBD1	TRBJ2-2	-	CASSQGQGTGELFF	TGCGCCAGCAGCCAAGGACAGGGGACCGGGGAGCTGTTTTTT
15	TRBV13	-	TRBJ1-1	-	CASSLWGGMNTEAFF	TGTGCCAGCAGCTTATGGGGCGGAATGAACACTGAAGCTTTCTTT
12	TRBV10-3	-	TRBJ1-5	-	CAAGEDNQPQHF	TGTGCCGCGGGGGAGGACAATCAGCCCCAGCATTTT
16	TRBV6-4	TRBD2	TRBJ2-3	few	CASSLTSGGRTDTQYF	TGTGCCAGCAGCCTTACTAGCGGGGGGCGCACAGATACGCAGTATTTT
16	TRBV6-5	-	TRBJ1-3	-	CASSSLPFFSGNTIYF	TGTGCCAGCAGTTCCCTACCCTTTTTCTCTGGAAACACCATATATTTT
13	TRBV10-3	TRBD1	TRBJ1-2	-	CAISVSGGRGYTF	TGTGCCATCAGTGTGTCAGGGGGCAGAGGCTACACCTTC
12	TRBV5-6	-	TRBJ2-7	-	CASSLQTYEQYF	TGTGCCAGCAGCTTGCAGACCTACGAGCAGTACTTC
14	TRBV7-9	-	TRBJ1-2	-	CASSLWGEEDGYTF	TGTGCCAGCAGCTTGTGGGGAGAGGAAGATGGCTACACCTTC
16	TRBV5-6	-	TRBJ2-1	-	CASSLGLTGLYNEQFF	TGTGCCAGCAGCTTGGGTCTGACAGGTTTATACAATGAGCAGTTCTTC
16	TRBV7-2	-	TRBJ2-2	-	CASSLDAGVSTGELFF	TGTGCCAGCAGCTTGGACGCAGGGGTGTCCACCGGGGAGCTGTTTTTT
14	TRBV6-1	TRBD1	TRBJ1-2	-	CASSQGVLNYGYTF	TGTGCCAGCAGTCAGGGGGTTCTTAACTATGGCTACACCTTC
15	TRBV4-1	TRBD1	TRBJ2-7	-	CASRGTGTGTHEQYF	TGCGCCAGCAGGGGGACCGGGACAGGGACCCACGAGCAGTACTTC